This T cell receptor (beta chain) came from a study of T cells in Graves' hyperthyroidism and ophthalmopathy. Exclusion criteria comprised uncontrolled infection, other autoimmune disease, pregnancy or lactation. Clinical symptoms, serum thyroxine, TRAb, thyroid ultrasound and orbital computed tomography informed diagnoses. PBMCs came from around 9.7 ml fresh peripheral blood. General observations from the study: Classification by a 13 V-J model distinguished ophthalmopathy from stable hyperthyroidism.

Germline trimming cut 4 bases from V and 8 bases from J; bases unmatched to any gene: 14. CDR1 and CDR2 from the germline V gene are SEHNR and FQNEAQ (reference sequence). The CDR3 contains 18 residues. In regard to this clonotype: Its antigen is as yet unknown.

Amplified TCR beta CDR3 regions came from RNA transcripts. The primer set for the first-round RT-PCR of the TCR CDR3 was HTBI. TCRdb re-derived calls from the multiplex PCR reads in MiXCR, one entry per CDR3 protein. The repertoire holds approximately 710,000 distinct CDR3 sequences, with approximately 15% as singletons. What was sequenced was blood. The sequence came from a man aged 50 to 60 with Graves' hyperthyroidism. This chain uses TRBV7-9 with TRBJ1-4; 12 bases are shared with TRBD1. This CDR3 reads CASSSDGGAGTGGEKLFF. CDR3 sequence (DNA): TGTGCCAGCAGCTCCGACGGGGGGGCCGGGACAGGGGGCGAAAAACTGTTTTTT.